Listed below are T cell receptor beta chains from one sample, sequenced in a study of regulatory T cells in long-lasting Graves disease. TCRdb ran MiXCR on the multiplex PCR reads and lists one entry per CDR3 protein. The profile shows roughly 380,000 distinct CDR3 sequences, around a sixth of them singletons. The sequenced sample was peripheral blood mononuclear cells (PBMCs), obtained at new diagnosis, from a patient treated with antithyroid drugs. The receptors come from a female donor with Graves disease. CDR3s include the opening cysteine and the closing phenylalanine or tryptophan. The D gene is left open where the match is weak. Expanded clones are given a class, and other clones once, few, many or no size at all.

>TRBV6-1|-|TRBJ1-2|many
TGTGCCAGCATAGGAGGGAGAGGGGGCTACACCTTC
CASIGGRGGYTF
>TRBV15|-|TRBJ1-1|many
TGTGCCTCAAGATTCTTGCAAGGCACTGAAGCTTTCTTT
CASRFLQGTEAFF
>TRBV11-3|-|TRBJ2-1|-
TGTGCCAGCAGCTTAGGGACCCCCGGGAGAAGGAGGGGAACGGATGAGCAGTTCTTC
CASSLGTPGRRRGTDEQFF
>TRBV6-5|-|TRBJ2-1|many
TGTGCCAGCAGTTACTCAGGCGGGGTAGCCTACAATGAGCAGTTCTTC
CASSYSGGVAYNEQFF
>TRBV3-1|TRBD1|TRBJ2-3|many
TGTGCCAGCAGCCCGCTTGAGAGGGGGCGCCTCCGAGATACGCAGTATTTT
CASSPLERGRLRDTQYF
>TRBV30|TRBD2|TRBJ2-1|many
TGTGCCTGGAGCGCGGGGGATGGCACCTACAATGAGCAGTTCTTC
CAWSAGDGTYNEQFF
>TRBV6-9|-|TRBJ1-2|-
TGTGCCAGCAGTTACCTAGGGACGGGTGGCTACACCTTC
CASSYLGTGGYTF
>TRBV6-1|-|TRBJ1-6|few
TGTGCCAGCACTCCAGGGGTCTATAATTCACCCCTCCACTTT
CASTPGVYNSPLHF
>TRBV3-1|-|TRBJ2-5|few
TGTGCCAGCAGCCCTTGGGGAGTGGTAGCGGCTATCCAAGAGACCCAGTACTTC
CASSPWGVVAAIQETQYF
>TRBV5-1|TRBD1|TRBJ1-1|many
TGCGCCAGCAGCTTGGCTACAGGGGACACTGAAGCTTTCTTT
CASSLATGDTEAFF
>TRBV29-1|-|TRBJ2-3|few
TGCAGCGAAGGGGATCCCAGCACAGATACGCAGTATTTT
CSEGDPSTDTQYF
>TRBV14|TRBD2|TRBJ2-3|many
TGTGCCAGCAGCCACTCATATATCCTAGCGGGGGGTGCAGATACGCAGTATTTT
CASSHSYILAGGADTQYF
>TRBV29-1|TRBD2|TRBJ2-5|-
TGCAGCGTTGAATGGCTAGCGGGAGTGCTCGACGAGACCCAGTACTTC
CSVEWLAGVLDETQYF
>TRBV3-1|-|TRBJ1-3|many
TGTGCCAGCAGCCAAGAAAGCGGGACTGGAAACACCATATATTTT
CASSQESGTGNTIYF
>TRBV27|-|TRBJ2-3|-
TGTGCCAGCAGTTTAGGAGGGGGACAGTATTTT
CASSLGGGQYF
>TRBV5-1|TRBD1|TRBJ1-2|many
TGTGCCAGCAGCTTAGGGACAGGGGACTATGGCTACACCTTC
CASSLGTGDYGYTF
>TRBV15|-|TRBJ2-5|many
TGTGCCACCAGCAGAAGGGAGTACCAAGAGACCCAGTACTTC
CATSRREYQETQYF
>TRBV6-1|-|TRBJ1-3|few
TGTGCCAGCAGCGAGACGGAGAGACTCTCTGGAAACACCATATATTTT
CASSETERLSGNTIYF
>TRBV5-5|TRBD2|TRBJ2-3|many
TGTGCCAGCAGCTTGGAGTGGCGGGAGTGGGATACGCAGTATTTT
CASSLEWREWDTQYF
>TRBV4-1|-|TRBJ1-5|few
TGCGCCAGCAGCCGGGCAGGGACCCCGGAATTGGGTCAGCCCCAGCATTTT
CASSRAGTPELGQPQHF
>TRBV5-1|-|TRBJ2-3|many
TGCGCCAGCAGCTCGGACTTAACTAGCACAGATACGCAGTATTTT
CASSSDLTSTDTQYF
>TRBV18|-|TRBJ1-4|many
TGTGCCAGCTCACCTCGGACAGTTCGGGGTGAAAAACTGTTTTTT
CASSPRTVRGEKLFF
>TRBV29-1|-|TRBJ1-1|many
TGCAGCGGCCACCCTGCGGATCTGAACACTGAAGCTTTCTTT
CSGHPADLNTEAFF
>TRBV2|-|TRBJ2-5|many
TGTGCCAGCACGGGACTCGGCGAGACCCAGTACTTC
CASTGLGETQYF
>TRBV28|TRBD1|TRBJ2-4|many
TGTGCCAGCAGTCCCCCACGGTACAGGGGGCGATTTGGATTTCAGTACTTC
CASSPPRYRGRFGFQYF
>TRBV5-4|-|TRBJ1-1|many
TGTGCCAGCAGCTTGCCGGCAGGTGGGCGAACTGAAGCTTTCTTT
CASSLPAGGRTEAFF
>TRBV2|-|TRBJ1-1|many
TGTGCCAGCAGTGAAAGTGCGGGGTACACTGAAGCTTTCTTT
CASSESAGYTEAFF
>TRBV6-2/TRBV6-3|-|TRBJ2-1|few
TGTGCCAGCAGTGGGTCTACCCGTGAGCAGTTCTTC
CASSGSTREQFF
>TRBV11-2|-|TRBJ1-2|many
TGTGCCAGCAGCTTTACAGACTATGGCTACACCTTC
CASSFTDYGYTF
>TRBV5-6|-|TRBJ1-2|many
TGTGCCAGCAGCTTGATCCACGGGACCTCCGAGGAGGGTGGCTACACCTTC
CASSLIHGTSEEGGYTF
>TRBV15|-|TRBJ1-1|many
TGTGCCACCAGCAGAGGGGACCATAGCGCTGAAGCTTTCTTT
CATSRGDHSAEAFF
>TRBV7-3|TRBD2|TRBJ2-2|-
TGTGCCAGCAGCCTCAGGGGGACTAGCGGAACCGGGGAGCTGTTTTTT
CASSLRGTSGTGELFF
>TRBV10-1|-|TRBJ1-2|many
TGCGCCAGCAGTGCCGGACTGCTATATGGCTACACCTTC
CASSAGLLYGYTF
>TRBV2|TRBD2|TRBJ2-7|few
TGTGCCAGCAGTGCCCTAGCGGGGGGCTCCTACGAGCAGTACTTC
CASSALAGGSYEQYF
>TRBV6-2/TRBV6-3|TRBD2|TRBJ2-7|once
TGTGCCAGCAGTACCGCGGGACTAGCGGGGGCCTACGAGCAGTACTTC
CASSTAGLAGAYEQYF
>TRBV11-2|TRBD2|TRBJ2-5|-
TGTGCCAGCAGCTTAGGTCCGGAGCGGAGCGGGAGCCGGAGAGAGACCCAGTACTTC
CASSLGPERSGSRRETQYF
>TRBV27|-|TRBJ2-7|many
TGTGCCAGCAGTTTGATACGGAGTGAGCGCAGTTACGAGCAGTACTTC
CASSLIRSERSYEQYF
>TRBV28|-|TRBJ2-1|-
TGTGCCAGCAGCCACAAAGCGGGTTTGAGATACAATGAGCAGTTCTTC
CASSHKAGLRYNEQFF
>TRBV19|-|TRBJ1-6|many
TGTGCCAGTAGTATTGGGAGCTCACCCCTCCACTTT
CASSIGSSPLHF
>TRBV4-3|-|TRBJ1-1|-
TGCGCCAGCATCCAAGGTTTTCTCACTGAAGCTTTCTTT
CASIQGFLTEAFF
>TRBV19|-|TRBJ2-3|few
TGTGCCAGTAGTATCCCTCAGGGCGGAAAGAGCACAGATACGCAGTATTTT
CASSIPQGGKSTDTQYF
>TRBV5-1|-|TRBJ1-1|many
TGCGCCAGCAGCTCGAGGGGGGCACTGAACACTGAAGCTTTCTTT
CASSSRGALNTEAFF
>TRBV6-1|TRBD1|TRBJ1-2|-
TGTGCCAGCAGTAGGGGGACAGCGAGAAACTATGGCTACACCTTC
CASSRGTARNYGYTF
>TRBV29-1|-|TRBJ2-2|few
TGCAGCGTTGAGAGGCTGAATGGAGGGGAGCTGTTTTTT
CSVERLNGGELFF